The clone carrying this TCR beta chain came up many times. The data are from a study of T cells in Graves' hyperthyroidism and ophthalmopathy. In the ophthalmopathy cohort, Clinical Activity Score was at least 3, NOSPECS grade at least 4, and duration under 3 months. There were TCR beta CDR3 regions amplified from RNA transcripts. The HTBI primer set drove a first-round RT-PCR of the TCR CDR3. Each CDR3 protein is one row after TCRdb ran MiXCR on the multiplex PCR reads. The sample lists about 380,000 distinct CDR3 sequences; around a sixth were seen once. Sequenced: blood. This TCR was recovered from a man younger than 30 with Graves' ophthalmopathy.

CDR3 in amino acids: CASRSGQGGTNTEAFF. The CDR3 nucleotides read TGTGCCAGCAGATCTGGACAGGGGGGAACGAACACTGAAGCTTTCTTT. J is TRBJ1-1 and V is TRBV12-3 or TRBV12-4, with 10 bases aligning to TRBD1. J gave up 1 base and V 6 bases, and 8 bases lay outside the gene matches. This CDR3 region has 16 residues.